One and the same sample provided the 13 T cell receptor beta chains below, sequenced in a study of blood T cell repertoires in COVID-19. Method: immunoSEQ multiplex PCR; TCRdb's copy keeps in-frame clones and lacks some. The profile shows 130,000 to 150,000 clones, 79% of them singletons. The sample taken for sequencing was peripheral blood. The receptors here all came from a man aged 55 to 70 with acute or convalescent COVID-19.

The rearrangement joins TRBV28 to TRBJ2-1; no clear D gene. Germline V CDR1 and CDR2: MDHEN, SYDVKM. The CDR3 runs to 15 residues. Between the trimmed V and J ends, which lost 6 bases and 5 bases, there was a span of 17 bases. The CDR3 reads CASRIEAPPNNEQFF. Here the CDR3 DNA reads TGTGCCAGCAGGATAGAGGCACCTCCGAACAATGAGCAGTTCTTC.

V gene TRBV28 combines with J gene TRBJ2-2; maybe TRBD1 (7 bases). The V gene lost 5 bases and the J gene lost 1 base, with 11 bases spanning the gap. The CDR3 is 15 residues long. Germline-derived CDR1 and CDR2 are MDHEN and SYDVKM. The CDR3 reads CASSPRDRNTGELFF. The CDR3 DNA is TGTGCCAGCAGTCCGCGGGACAGGAACACCGGGGAGCTGTTTTTT. The full variable domain, its missing parts supplied by reference TRBV28 and TRBJ2-2, is DVKVTQSSRYLVKRTGEKVFLECVQDMDHENMFWYRQDPGLGLRLIYFSYDVKMKEKGDIPEGYSVSREKKERFSLILESASTNQTSMYLCASSPRDRNTGELFFGEGSRLTVL.

This rearrangement joins TRBV9 to TRBJ2-1; no clear D gene. V lost 4 bases and J lost 10, with 15 bases in between. Germline assignment: CDR1 SGDLS and CDR2 YYNGEE. The CDR3 covers 13 residues. Here the CDR3 reads CASSSRPLREQFF. In DNA form, the CDR3 reads TGTGCCAGCAGCTCGCGCCCTCTCCGAGAGCAGTTCTTC. The full variable domain, with the rest looked up from reference TRBV9 and TRBJ2-1, is DSGVTQTPKHLITATGQRVTLRCSPRSGDLSVYWYQQSLDQGLQFLIQYYNGEERAKGNILERFSAQQFPDLHSELNLSSLELGDSALYFCASSSRPLREQFFGPGTRLTVL.

V usage is TRBV20-1 and J usage is TRBJ2-1; 7 bases fit TRBD1. The junction had 1 base not matched to a gene; V was cut back by 1 base and J by 10 bases. The length of the CDR3 is 11 residues. Germline V lookup: CDR1 DFQATT, CDR2 SNEGSKA (reference sequence). The CDR3 nucleotides read TGCAGTGCTAGAGGGGACAGCGAGCAGTTCTTC. Protein product: CSARGDSEQFF.

This clone was detected a few times. The chain has TRBV7-3 and TRBJ2-5, with 8 bases lining up with TRBD1. The junction had 3 bases not matched to a gene; V was cut back by 5 bases and J by 1 base. Germline V gives CDR1 SGHTA, CDR2 FQGTGA. This CDR3 is 14 amino acids long. CDR3 in DNA: TGTGCCAGCAGCGCGGACAGGGCCCAAGAGACCCAGTACTTC. Protein product: CASSADRAQETQYF.

This clone was found once. The chain carries TRBV11-2 and TRBJ1-4; tentatively, D is TRBD1 (6 bases). V lost 5 bases, J lost 8 bases, and 15 bases lay in between. The CDR3 loop spans 14 amino acids. The V gene's germline CDR1 is SGHAT and CDR2 FQNNGV. For the CDR3, the DNA is TGTGCCAGCAGCCTAGGGCAGGGGATCGAAAAACTGTTTTTT. Protein product: CASSLGQGIEKLFF.

The chain employs TRBV5-1 and TRBJ1-5; D may be TRBD1 (5 bases). V dropped 0 bases and J dropped 2 bases, with 9 bases sitting between them. CDR3 length: 15 residues. CDR1 and CDR2 (germline): SGHRS, YFSETQ. CDR3 sequence reads: CASSLEGDRNQPQHF. The CDR3 bases are TGCGCCAGCAGCTTGGAAGGGGATCGCAATCAGCCCCAGCATTTT.

The chain is built from TRBV5-5 and TRBJ2-3, with TRBD2 matching 7 bases. Germline V lookup: CDR1 SGHKS, CDR2 YYEKEE (reference sequence). The CDR3 consists of 15 residues. V lost 2 bases to trimming and J lost 3 bases; unmatched junction nucleotides: 6. CDR3 sequence (DNA): TGTGCCAGCAGCTTTTCTGCGGGAGCGACAGATACGCAGTATTTT. Its translation is CASSFSAGATDTQYF.

This clone was observed once. The CDR3 region is CASSPVPGTGSNAFF. DNA for the CDR3: TGTGCCAGCAGCCCAGTCCCCGGGACAGGGAGTAACGCTTTCTTT. The chain uses TRBV6-2 or TRBV6-3 and TRBJ1-1; 9 bases fit TRBD1. Germline V gene sequence: CDR1 MNHEY, CDR2 SVGEGT. The V and J ends lost 6 bases and 11 bases, in that order; junction bases with no gene match: 16. The CDR3 spans 15 residues.

This rearrangement joins TRBV27 to TRBJ1-1, with D tentatively TRBD1 (5 bases). CDR1 and CDR2 from the germline V gene are MNHEY and SMNVEV (reference sequence). This CDR3 has 14 residues. The V gene lost 6 bases and the J gene lost 4 bases, with 15 bases spanning the gap. This CDR3 reads CASSRLGGGTEAFF. CDR3 DNA sequence: TGTGCCAGCAGCCGTCTGGGGGGGGGCACTGAAGCTTTCTTT.

The chain joins TRBV9 to TRBJ2-2; no definite D call. Looked up from germline, CDR1 is SGDLS and CDR2 is YYNGEE. The CDR3 is 15 residues long. V was clipped by 0 bases and J by 3 bases, with 9 bases between them. The CDR3 sequence is CASSVETAHTGELFF. The CDR3 DNA follows: TGTGCCAGCAGCGTAGAGACTGCTCACACCGGGGAGCTGTTTTTT.

CDR3 nucleotide sequence: TGTGCCAGCAAGGAGGGGGCGCCCTATGGCTACACCTTC. This translates into CASKEGAPYGYTF. The rearrangement links TRBV6-5 to TRBJ1-2; 7 positions match TRBD1. Per germline, CDR1 MNHEY and CDR2 SVGAGI. The ends lost 7 bases at V and 4 bases at J; junction bases unmatched: 6. The CDR3 runs to 13 residues.

The J gene is TRBJ1-2, the V gene TRBV28; D ambiguous. The germline V gene has CDR1 MDHEN and CDR2 SYDVKM. This CDR3 spans 15 amino acids. Trimming left V 5 bases short and J 5 bases short, with 18 bases between. DNA of the CDR3: TGTGCCAGCAGTCCTCCGAGCAGGCCGAATTATGGCTACACCTTC. It specifies CASSPPSRPNYGYTF.